This TCR beta chain is from a study of Ad26.COV2.S vaccination and SARS-CoV-2 variants. Study-wide background: The donor participated in the COV1001 trial, in its Ad26.COV2.S arm. Once or twice, 56 days apart, Ad26.COV2.S was delivered intramuscularly.

General study findings and limits: Responses of spike-specific T cells (both CD8+ and CD4+) reportedly showed substantial breadth after vaccination.

Sequencing used immunoSEQ multiplex PCR; TCRdb keeps in-frame clones, though not all of them. The table lists about 370,000 clones, approximately 90% of them singletons, with more than 3% in the top ten. As regards this clone: Its target is unknown.

Treatment indicated: around 19 received Ad26.COV2.S at low or high dose, single or two shots; about 5 received placebo; per-sample allocation not given. After the first vaccine or placebo injection, samples were drawn on day 63. Per germline, CDR1 SGHRS and CDR2 YFSETQ. V lost 0 bases, J lost 6 bases, and 10 bases lay in between. The length of the CDR3 is 13 residues. This receptor was obtained from a person between 18 and 60 years old who received the Ad26.COV2.S COVID-19 vaccine or a placebo. This chain connects TRBV5-1 to TRBJ2-7; D is unclear. Sequencing was performed on peripheral blood, taken in a trial of Ad26.COV2.S vaccine versus placebo. The CDR3, as DNA: TGCGCCAGCAGCTTGGATGTAGGGCGCGAGCAGTACTTC. Translated: CASSLDVGREQYF.